The 27 T cell receptor beta chains below come from one sample, sequenced in a study of blood T cell repertoires in COVID-19. The table came from immunoSEQ multiplex PCR; TCRdb's copy has only in-frame clones and leaves some out. This sample yields roughly 90,000 clones, of which over 75% are seen a single time; 2.5% to 3.5% belongs to the top ten. Sequencing input: peripheral blood. These TCRs come from a woman over 75 with COVID-19, enrolled during active disease.

Worth noting for this clone: The junction departs from the called germline gene at one end, perhaps through a read error. The chain joins TRBV28 to TRBJ1-6, with D tentatively TRBD1 (6 bases). Germline values: CDR1 MDHEN, CDR2 SYDVKM. CDR3 length equals 12 residues. CDR3 in DNA: TGTGCCTCACAGGGCCATAAGTCACCCCTCCACTTT. As protein: CASQGHKSPLHF.

The chain carries TRBV7-5 and TRBJ2-7; the D segment call TRBD1 is taken from the table without a DNA check. TRBV7-5 is a pseudogene locus. This CDR3 has 16 amino acids. For the CDR3, the DNA is TGTGCCAGAAGCACGGGTAGGGACATCCCGGGGTACGAGCAGTACTTC. Its protein product is CARSTGRDIPGYEQYF.

The CDR3, as DNA: TGTGCCAGCAGCCTCACGGTGGGCAGCTCTGGAAACACCATATATTTT. It translates to CASSLTVGSSGNTIYF. V usage is TRBV3-1 (or the pseudogene TRBV3-2) and J usage is TRBJ1-3; D not certain. Trimming pared 4 bases from V and 0 bases from J, leaving 13 bases between. The CDR3 is 16 residues long. Germline V CDR1 and CDR2: LGHDT, YNNKEL (reference sequence).

The chain has TRBV27 and TRBJ2-2, with D possibly TRBD2 on 7 matching bases. The V gene lost 0 bases and the J gene lost 7 bases, with 15 bases spanning the gap. The length of the CDR3 is 16 residues. Germline lookup yields CDR1 MNHEY and CDR2 SMNVEV (reference sequence). The CDR3 loop is CASSLSAGAIGGELFF. DNA for the CDR3: TGTGCCAGCAGTTTATCCGCGGGGGCGATTGGCGGGGAGCTGTTTTTT.

V usage is TRBV28 and J usage is TRBJ1-1; no reliable D call. The ends were cut back, 3 bases at V and 1 base at J, with 9 bases in the middle. The CDR3 is 14 amino acids. Germline CDR1 is MDHEN and CDR2 is SYDVKM. In DNA, the CDR3 is TGTGCCAGCAGTTTCAGTACAGCGAACACTGAAGCTTTCTTT. Protein sequence: CASSFSTANTEAFF.

This chain uses TRBV3-1 (or the pseudogene TRBV3-2) with TRBJ1-1; D possibly corresponds to TRBD1 (5 bases). CDR3 length: 13 residues. V lost 1 base to trimming and J lost 8 bases, with 11 bases between them. Germline V gene sequence: CDR1 LGHDT, CDR2 YNNKEL (reference sequence). The CDR3 DNA follows: TGTGCCAGCAGCCAAGCTCCCGGACAAGAAGCTTTCTTT. It translates to CASSQAPGQEAFF.

The chain uses TRBV30 and TRBJ1-2; D is unresolved. The V gene's germline CDR1 is GTSNPN and CDR2 SVGIG (reference sequence). V lost 2 bases to trimming and J lost 8 bases, with 9 bases between them. The CDR3 spans 11 residues. This CDR3 is CAWSLRIGYTF. The CDR3 DNA reads TGTGCCTGGAGTTTGAGAATCGGCTACACCTTC.

This clone was observed a few times. This chain connects TRBV11-2 to TRBJ2-3; 12 bases line up with TRBD2. The trim removed 0 bases at V and 6 bases at J, leaving 4 bases unmatched. CDR3 length: 16 amino acids. Per germline, CDR1 SGHAT and CDR2 FQNNGV. CDR3 sequence: CASSLEGLAGADTQYF. The CDR3 nucleotides are TGTGCCAGCAGCTTAGAGGGACTAGCGGGTGCGGATACGCAGTATTTT.

The V and J genes are TRBV2 and TRBJ2-4; 9 nucleotides match TRBD1. J gave up 7 bases and V 2 bases, and 9 bases lay outside the gene matches. This CDR3 comprises 16 residues. Germline lookup yields CDR1 SNHLY and CDR2 FYNNEI. CDR3 amino acids: CASSEPGQGYRNIQYF. For the CDR3, the DNA is TGTGCCAGCAGTGAACCTGGACAGGGGTACCGGAACATTCAGTACTTC.

V gene TRBV27 combines with J gene TRBJ2-3; TRBD2 aligns across 12 bases. The CDR3 has 16 residues. Germline V CDR1 and CDR2: MNHEY, SMNVEV (reference sequence). The ends lost 2 bases at V and 2 bases at J; junction bases unmatched: 2. CDR3 region: CASSLLAGGLTDTQYF. CDR3 bases: TGTGCCAGCAGTTTACTAGCGGGAGGGCTCACAGATACGCAGTATTTT.

The chain is built from TRBV5-1 and TRBJ1-4; 7 positions agree with TRBD1. Germline loops: CDR1 SGHRS, CDR2 YFSETQ. The CDR3 sequence is 15 residues long. Losses at the gene ends were 4 bases for V and 4 bases for J; bases not matched to a gene: 7. The CDR3 loop reads CASSDDRALNEKLFF. In nucleotides, the CDR3 is TGCGCCAGCAGCGACGACAGGGCTCTTAATGAAAAACTGTTTTTT.

The gene calls are TRBV7-8 and TRBJ2-7; 10 bases line up with TRBD2. Trimming took 3 bases from V and 4 from J; bases not matched to a gene: 18. This CDR3 is 19 amino acids long. Germline lookup yields CDR1 SGHVS and CDR2 FQNEAQ. CDR3 loop: CASSFWARTAAGGPYEQYF. DNA for the CDR3: TGTGCCAGCAGCTTCTGGGCCAGGACGGCAGCGGGAGGGCCGTACGAGCAGTACTTC.

The chain is built from TRBV30 and TRBJ1-1, with D perhaps matching TRBD1 (6 bases). This CDR3 is 12 amino acids long. Trimming took off 0 bases at V and 9 bases at J, with 11 bases between the two ends. Germline V gene lookup returns CDR1 GTSNPN and CDR2 SVGIG (reference sequence). The CDR3 reads CAWSVFQGQAFF. CDR3 DNA: TGTGCCTGGAGTGTATTCCAGGGGCAAGCTTTCTTT.

V is TRBV11-2 and J is TRBJ2-5, with D hard to call. This CDR3 comprises 13 residues. Germline CDR1 reads SGHAT; CDR2 reads FQNNGV. The V and J ends lost 1 base and 7 bases respectively, with 10 bases between them. The CDR3 region is CASSLGGPGTQYF. As DNA, the CDR3 is TGTGCCAGCAGCTTAGGTGGTCCAGGGACCCAGTACTTC.

The chain uses TRBV5-1 and TRBJ2-7, with D maybe TRBD1 (5 bases). This CDR3 is built from 14 residues. Germline V gene data show CDR1 as SGHRS and CDR2 as YFSETQ. Trimming took off 0 bases at V and 0 bases at J, with 7 bases between the two ends. The CDR3 DNA reads as TGCGCCAGCAGCTTGGGACAGAACTCCTACGAGCAGTACTTC. Amino acid sequence: CASSLGQNSYEQYF.

A remark on this clone: Other DNA sequences within the sample encode an identical CDR3. The chain links TRBV9 to TRBJ2-3; TRBD2 matches at 9 bases. This CDR3 comprises 16 residues. V lost 0 bases, J lost 2 bases, and 4 bases stayed unmatched. Germline CDR1 and CDR2: SGDLS and YYNGEE. The CDR3: CASSVAAGGPTDTQYF. The CDR3 DNA sequence: TGTGCCAGCAGCGTAGCAGCGGGGGGCCCCACAGATACGCAGTATTTT.

This clone was recorded once. As DNA, the CDR3 is TGTGCCAGCAGCTTAGGGACAGGGGGTGGCTCACCCCTCCACTTT. Translation gives CASSLGTGGGSPLHF. The chain has TRBV7-2 and TRBJ1-6, with 10 bases matching TRBD1. The CDR3 is 15 amino acids. The trim removed 1 base at V and 10 bases at J, leaving 4 bases unmatched. Per the germline V gene, CDR1 is SGHTA and CDR2 is FQGNSA. Full variable domain (rest looked up from reference TRBV7-2 and TRBJ1-6): GAGVSQSPSNKVTEKGKDVELRCDPISGHTALYWYRQSLGQGLEFLIYFQGNSAPDKSGLPSDRFSAERTGGSVSTLTIQRTQQEDSAVYLCASSLGTGGGSPLHFGNGTRLTVT.

J is TRBJ2-7 and V is TRBV6-6; D gene unclear. CDR1 and CDR2 from the germline V gene are MNHNY and SVGAGI (reference sequence). Trimming cost V 7 bases and J 5 bases, with 21 bases left between them. This CDR3 contains 15 residues. The CDR3 DNA sequence: TGTGCCAGCAACCGCCCCGCGCAGGTATCCGACGAGCAGTACTTC. As protein: CASNRPAQVSDEQYF.

This sequence joins TRBV18 and TRBJ1-3, with D unclear. Germline V gene lookup returns CDR1 KGHSH and CDR2 LQKENI. The germline V and J ends were trimmed by 1 base and 2 bases, with 3 bases remaining between them. This CDR3 is built from 13 residues. CDR3 in DNA: TGTGCCAGCTCACCACGTACTGGAAACACCATATATTTT. This codes for CASSPRTGNTIYF.

V usage is TRBV4-1 and J usage is TRBJ1-3; TRBD1 matches at 7 bases. V trimming: 6 bases; J trimming: 0 bases; junction bases outside the gene matches: 11. Germline CDR1 is MGHRA and CDR2 is YSYEKL. CDR3 length: 17 amino acids. CDR3 in amino acids: CASRGRDRFNSGNTIYF. The CDR3 DNA reads TGCGCCAGCAGGGGGCGGGACAGATTTAACTCTGGAAACACCATATATTTT.

This clone came up once. The gene calls are TRBV5-1 and TRBJ1-2; D is perhaps TRBD1 (6 bases). This CDR3 has 14 amino acids. The germline gives CDR1 SGHRS, CDR2 YFSETQ. Deletions cut 2 bases from V and 8 bases from J, with 16 bases between. The CDR3 reads CASSLQGDFYGYTF. The CDR3 DNA is TGCGCCAGCAGCTTACAGGGAGATTTTTACGGCTACACCTTC. The full variable domain, in which reference TRBV5-1 and TRBJ1-2 provide the parts outside the CDR3, is KAGVTQTPRYLIKTRGQQVTLSCSPISGHRSVSWYQQTPGQGLQFLFEYFSETQRNKGNFPGRFSGRQFSNSRSEMNVSTLELGDSALYLCASSLQGDFYGYTFGSGTRLTVV.

This chain connects TRBV29-1 to TRBJ2-2; perhaps TRBD2 as D (6 bases). The CDR3 sequence is 15 residues long. CDR1 and CDR2 (germline): SQVTM, ANQGSEA. The V gene lost 7 bases and the J gene lost 6 bases, with 21 bases spanning the gap. Written as DNA, the CDR3 is TGCAGCGCCTCTGGGGAGCGGGCTAATCCCGGGGAGCTGTTTTTT. The encoded protein is CSASGERANPGELFF.

Here the CDR3 DNA reads TGTGCCAGCAGGGAACCCAGGAGGCACGAGCAGTACTTC. Translation: CASREPRRHEQYF. V gene TRBV6-4 combines with J gene TRBJ2-7; tentative D call: TRBD2 (5 bases). Germline assignment: CDR1 MRHNA and CDR2 SNTAGT. Trimming left V 6 bases short and J 5 bases short, with 14 bases between. This CDR3 is 13 amino acids long.

As DNA, the CDR3 is TGCGCCAGCAGCTTCCGGACTAGCGGGAACTCCTACGAGCAGTACTTC. It specifies CASSFRTSGNSYEQYF. V usage is TRBV4-1 and J usage is TRBJ2-7; 12 nucleotides line up with TRBD2. The junction had 5 bases not matched to a gene; V was cut back by 5 bases and J by 0 bases. Germline V CDR1 and CDR2: MGHRA, YSYEKL. The CDR3 has 16 residues.

The V and J genes are TRBV3-1 (or the pseudogene TRBV3-2) and TRBJ1-6; 9 nucleotides align to TRBD1. The junction had 6 bases not matched to a gene; V was cut back by 6 bases and J by 9 bases. This CDR3 is 14 amino acids long. From germline, CDR1 is LGHDT and CDR2 YNNKEL (reference sequence). This chain's CDR3 is CASRQGQGISPLHF. The CDR3 bases are TGTGCCAGCAGACAGGGACAGGGAATTTCACCCCTCCACTTT.

The genes are TRBV12-3 or TRBV12-4 and TRBJ2-1; D is undetermined. V was clipped by 6 bases and J by 11 bases, with 11 bases between them. The CDR3 runs to 11 residues. CDR3 protein: CASSFSFKQFF. The CDR3 coding sequence is TGTGCCAGCAGCTTCAGTTTCAAGCAGTTCTTC.

The rearrangement links TRBV7-2 to TRBJ1-2; 8 bases map to TRBD1. V was pared by 2 bases and J by 4 bases, with 15 bases of the junction left unmatched. The CDR3 length is 18 residues. Looked up from germline, CDR1 is SGHTA and CDR2 is FQGNSA. The CDR3 is CASSLSTESGQVIYGYTF. CDR3 sequence (DNA): TGTGCCAGCAGCTTATCGACGGAATCGGGACAGGTTATCTATGGCTACACCTTC.